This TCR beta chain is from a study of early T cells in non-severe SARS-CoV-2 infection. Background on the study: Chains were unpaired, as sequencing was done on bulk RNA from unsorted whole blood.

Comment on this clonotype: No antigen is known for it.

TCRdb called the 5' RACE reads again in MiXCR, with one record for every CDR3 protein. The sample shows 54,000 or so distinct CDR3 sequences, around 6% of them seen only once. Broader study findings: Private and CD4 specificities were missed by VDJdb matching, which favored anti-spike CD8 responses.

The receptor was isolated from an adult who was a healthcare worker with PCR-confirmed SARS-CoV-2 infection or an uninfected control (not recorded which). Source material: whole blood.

CDR3 sequence (DNA): TGCAGTGCTAGAGGGGAGGGGAACTATGGCTACACCTTC. This codes for CSARGEGNYGYTF. The gene calls are TRBV20-1 and TRBJ1-2, with D possibly matching TRBD1 (5 bases). CDR3 length: 13 amino acids. V dropped 1 base and J dropped 2 bases, with 8 bases sitting between them. Germline V gene sequence: CDR1 DFQATT, CDR2 SNEGSKA (reference sequence).